Listed below are T cell receptor beta chains from one sample, sequenced in a study of blood T cell repertoires in COVID-19. Repertoires were generated with immunoSEQ multiplex PCR, while TCRdb's copy carries only in-frame clones and drops some. Among under 250,000 clones listed, approximately 86% were seen once. The sequencing sample was made of peripheral blood. The source is an older man with acute or convalescent COVID-19. The CDR3 runs from the conserved cysteine through the conserved F or W. The order of the fields is D gene, V gene, J gene, clone size, CDR3 DNA, CDR3 protein. The D gene is left open where the match is weak. Rows give clone size only sometimes, using once, few, many, or a class for an expanded clone.

d_call: TRBD1; v_call: TRBV9; j_call: TRBJ1-2; clone_size: once; cdr3_nt: TGTGCCAGCAGCGTCGGGACAGGGAGGCAGGGACGCTATGGCTACACCTTC; cdr3_aa: CASSVGTGRQGRYGYTF
d_call: TRBD1; v_call: TRBV5-5; j_call: TRBJ2-7; clone_size: .; cdr3_nt: TGTGCCAGCAGCTTGGACAGGGGTCCAACCTACGAGCAGTACTTC; cdr3_aa: CASSLDRGPTYEQYF
d_call: .; v_call: TRBV28; j_call: TRBJ1-2; clone_size: few; cdr3_nt: TGTGCCAGCAGGGACAGTAACTATGGCTACACCTTC; cdr3_aa: CASRDSNYGYTF
d_call: TRBD2; v_call: TRBV14; j_call: TRBJ2-2; clone_size: .; cdr3_nt: TGTGCCAGCAGCCAAGAGAAGGGACTAGCGGGGTACACCGGGGAGCTGTTTTTT; cdr3_aa: CASSQEKGLAGYTGELFF
d_call: .; v_call: TRBV19; j_call: TRBJ2-3; clone_size: .; cdr3_nt: TGTGCCAGTAGTACCGGACTTGGGCGGGACGCCACAGATACGCAGTATTTT; cdr3_aa: CASSTGLGRDATDTQYF
d_call: TRBD2; v_call: TRBV6-2/TRBV6-3; j_call: TRBJ2-3; clone_size: .; cdr3_nt: TGTGCCAGCAGTTACTCCCGACTAGCGGCCACCTACACAGATACGCAGTATTTT; cdr3_aa: CASSYSRLAATYTDTQYF
d_call: .; v_call: TRBV19; j_call: TRBJ1-1; clone_size: .; cdr3_nt: TGTGCCAGTAGTATCCTTTTAAGACTATCCAACACTGAAGCTTTCTTT; cdr3_aa: CASSILLRLSNTEAFF
d_call: .; v_call: TRBV29-1; j_call: TRBJ2-1; clone_size: once; cdr3_nt: TGCAGCGAGACAGGGGGACTAGGTAATGAGCAGTTCTTC; cdr3_aa: CSETGGLGNEQFF
d_call: .; v_call: TRBV6-8; j_call: TRBJ2-5; clone_size: .; cdr3_nt: TGTGCCAGCTCCTGCCCAAGAACAATGGAGACCCAGTACTTC; cdr3_aa: CASSCPRTMETQYF
d_call: TRBD1; v_call: TRBV3-1/TRBV3-2; j_call: TRBJ1-4; clone_size: .; cdr3_nt: TGTGCCAGCAGCCTCGGGACAGGGAATAATGAAAAACTGTTTTTT; cdr3_aa: CASSLGTGNNEKLFF
d_call: TRBD1; v_call: TRBV28; j_call: TRBJ1-2; clone_size: few; cdr3_nt: TGTGCCAGCAGGGGACAGGCGGCTAACTATGGCTACACCTTC; cdr3_aa: CASRGQAANYGYTF
d_call: TRBD2; v_call: TRBV19; j_call: TRBJ2-2; clone_size: .; cdr3_nt: TGTGCGGTGAAGATTAGCGGGAGGCCCGGGGAGCTGTTTTTT; cdr3_aa: CAVKISGRPGELFF
d_call: .; v_call: TRBV18; j_call: TRBJ2-6; clone_size: few; cdr3_nt: TGTGCCAGCTCACCTTTCCCAGGCTCGAGCTCTGGGGCCAACGTCCTGACTTTC; cdr3_aa: CASSPFPGSSSGANVLTF
d_call: TRBD2; v_call: TRBV19; j_call: TRBJ2-3; clone_size: once; cdr3_nt: TGTGCCAGTAGCATGGATCTGCTAGCGGGGGCAACAGATACGCAGTATTTT; cdr3_aa: CASSMDLLAGATDTQYF
d_call: .; v_call: TRBV19; j_call: TRBJ1-5; clone_size: .; cdr3_nt: TGTGCCAGTTCAGATTACAATCAGCCCCAGCATTTT; cdr3_aa: CASSDYNQPQHF
d_call: TRBD1; v_call: TRBV27; j_call: TRBJ1-5; clone_size: once; cdr3_nt: TGTGCCAGCAGTAACAGGGGGCTGAATCAGCCCCAGCATTTT; cdr3_aa: CASSNRGLNQPQHF
d_call: .; v_call: TRBV5-4; j_call: TRBJ2-6; clone_size: .; cdr3_nt: TGTGCCAGCAGCCACAGGGTTGGGGCCAACGTCCTGACTTTC; cdr3_aa: CASSHRVGANVLTF
d_call: .; v_call: TRBV28; j_call: TRBJ2-1; clone_size: .; cdr3_nt: TGTGCCAGCACAGCTAGCGTGCGGAGCTCCTACAATGAGCAGTTCTTC; cdr3_aa: CASTASVRSSYNEQFF
d_call: .; v_call: TRBV10-3; j_call: TRBJ2-5; clone_size: .; cdr3_nt: TGTGCCATCAGTGACCCTAGGGAGAAAGCGACCCAGTACTTC; cdr3_aa: CAISDPREKATQYF
d_call: TRBD1; v_call: TRBV5-1; j_call: TRBJ2-2; clone_size: .; cdr3_nt: TGCGCCAGCAGCTTACTATCGACAGGGGCGAACACCGGGGAGCTGTTTTTT; cdr3_aa: CASSLLSTGANTGELFF
d_call: .; v_call: TRBV9; j_call: TRBJ2-5; clone_size: .; cdr3_nt: TGTGCCAGCAGCGGCGGGACAGCACAAGAGACCCAGTACTTC; cdr3_aa: CASSGGTAQETQYF
d_call: TRBD1; v_call: TRBV5-1; j_call: TRBJ1-6; clone_size: .; cdr3_nt: TGCGCCAGCCGCACGACAGGGTACGGGTCACCCCTCCACTTT; cdr3_aa: CASRTTGYGSPLHF
d_call: .; v_call: TRBV28; j_call: TRBJ2-2; clone_size: .; cdr3_nt: TGTGCCAGCAGTTTACCGGGTTCGAACACCGGGGAGCTGTTTTTT; cdr3_aa: CASSLPGSNTGELFF
d_call: .; v_call: TRBV6-5; j_call: TRBJ2-2; clone_size: .; cdr3_nt: TGTGCCAGCAGTTACTCCCGGAGAACCGGGGAGCTGTTTTTT; cdr3_aa: CASSYSRRTGELFF
d_call: .; v_call: TRBV5-6; j_call: TRBJ1-2; clone_size: .; cdr3_nt: TGTGCCAGCAGCCCAGGGATTGACTATGGCTACACCTTC; cdr3_aa: CASSPGIDYGYTF
d_call: .; v_call: TRBV27; j_call: TRBJ1-1; clone_size: once; cdr3_nt: TGTGCCAGCAGTCGCGAACCCCCCGGGGAGAACACTGAAGCTTTCTTT; cdr3_aa: CASSREPPGENTEAFF
d_call: .; v_call: TRBV18; j_call: TRBJ2-5; clone_size: .; cdr3_nt: TGTGCCAGCTCACCTTCGGGGCAAGAGACCCAGTACTTC; cdr3_aa: CASSPSGQETQYF
d_call: .; v_call: TRBV13; j_call: TRBJ2-5; clone_size: .; cdr3_nt: TGTGCCAGCACCTCATCACTAGGAGAGACCCAGTACTTC; cdr3_aa: CASTSSLGETQYF
d_call: TRBD1; v_call: TRBV6-5; j_call: TRBJ1-2; clone_size: .; cdr3_nt: TGTGCCAGCAGTTCGGACAGGGGTGGCGGCTACACCTTC; cdr3_aa: CASSSDRGGGYTF
d_call: .; v_call: TRBV5-1; j_call: TRBJ2-3; clone_size: .; cdr3_nt: TGCGCCAGCAGCTTGGACCGCGGGGGCCGCACAGATACGCAGTATTTT; cdr3_aa: CASSLDRGGRTDTQYF
d_call: .; v_call: TRBV19; j_call: TRBJ1-1; clone_size: .; cdr3_nt: TGTGCCAGTAGTAAAAGCACCGGGGACACTGAAGCTTTCTTT; cdr3_aa: CASSKSTGDTEAFF
d_call: .; v_call: TRBV4-3; j_call: TRBJ2-3; clone_size: .; cdr3_nt: TGCGCCAGCAGCAGGGTGCCAGCGGGTGGGTCAGATACGCAGTATTTT; cdr3_aa: CASSRVPAGGSDTQYF
d_call: .; v_call: TRBV29-1; j_call: TRBJ1-2; clone_size: .; cdr3_nt: TGCAGCGTTGAAAACTTGGACAGTGGCTACACCTTC; cdr3_aa: CSVENLDSGYTF
d_call: TRBD2; v_call: TRBV24-1; j_call: TRBJ2-3; clone_size: .; cdr3_nt: TGTGCCACCAGTGGGCGGGAGGCGGTAAGCACAGATACGCAGTATTTT; cdr3_aa: CATSGREAVSTDTQYF
d_call: .; v_call: TRBV29-1; j_call: TRBJ2-7; clone_size: .; cdr3_nt: TGCAGCGTTGAAGGGTTAGCGGAGCATAATTTCTACGAGCAGTACTTC; cdr3_aa: CSVEGLAEHNFYEQYF
d_call: .; v_call: TRBV10-3; j_call: TRBJ1-1; clone_size: .; cdr3_nt: TGTGCCATCAGTTCCGGGCTCGGCCAGGGCCGGAACACTGAAGCTTTCTTT; cdr3_aa: CAISSGLGQGRNTEAFF
d_call: TRBD1; v_call: TRBV28; j_call: TRBJ1-2; clone_size: .; cdr3_nt: TGTGCCAGCAGTACGATCGGACAGGGAAGCTATGGCTACACCTTC; cdr3_aa: CASSTIGQGSYGYTF
d_call: .; v_call: TRBV20-1; j_call: TRBJ1-1; clone_size: .; cdr3_nt: TGCAGTGCTAGTGGGGGGCCTGTCAGCACTGAAGCTTTCTTT; cdr3_aa: CSASGGPVSTEAFF
d_call: TRBD1; v_call: TRBV19; j_call: TRBJ1-1; clone_size: .; cdr3_nt: TGTGCCAGTAGTCCGACAGGGGCTGAAGCTTTCTTT; cdr3_aa: CASSPTGAEAFF
d_call: .; v_call: TRBV19; j_call: TRBJ1-4; clone_size: .; cdr3_nt: TGTGCCAGTAGGACTCCTAGCAGGGGTAATGAAAAACTGTTTTTT; cdr3_aa: CASRTPSRGNEKLFF
d_call: .; v_call: TRBV4-1; j_call: TRBJ2-3; clone_size: .; cdr3_nt: TGCGCCAGCAGCCAAGATACGGTCGCGGGAAGAAACACAGATACGCAGTATTTT; cdr3_aa: CASSQDTVAGRNTDTQYF
d_call: .; v_call: TRBV4-3; j_call: TRBJ1-6; clone_size: .; cdr3_nt: TGCGCCAGCAGCCAAGATGTACAGGGTAGCTCCTATAATTCACCCCTCCACTTT; cdr3_aa: CASSQDVQGSSYNSPLHF
d_call: .; v_call: TRBV2; j_call: TRBJ2-4; clone_size: .; cdr3_nt: TGTGCCAGCAGTGATGGGCGAGCCAAAAACATTCAGTACTTC; cdr3_aa: CASSDGRAKNIQYF
d_call: .; v_call: TRBV7-6; j_call: TRBJ2-5; clone_size: .; cdr3_nt: TGTGCCAGCAGCCGTCTAGCGCTCCAAGAGACCCAGTACTTC; cdr3_aa: CASSRLALQETQYF
d_call: TRBD1; v_call: TRBV6-2/TRBV6-3; j_call: TRBJ1-4; clone_size: .; cdr3_nt: TGTGCCAGCAGTTCCATTACAGGGGAACTGTTTTTT; cdr3_aa: CASSSITGELFF
d_call: .; v_call: TRBV6-5; j_call: TRBJ1-2; clone_size: .; cdr3_nt: TGTGCCAGCAGTTACAGGGACTCTACTAACTATGGCTACACCTTC; cdr3_aa: CASSYRDSTNYGYTF
d_call: TRBD1; v_call: TRBV25-1; j_call: TRBJ2-5; clone_size: .; cdr3_nt: TGTGCCAGCAGTGAATGGAGGACAGGGGGTGTCCAAGAGACCCAGTACTTC; cdr3_aa: CASSEWRTGGVQETQYF
d_call: .; v_call: TRBV28; j_call: TRBJ2-5; clone_size: .; cdr3_nt: TGTGCCAGCACCTCACTCGGAGGGAGAGAGACCCAGTACTTC; cdr3_aa: CASTSLGGRETQYF
d_call: .; v_call: TRBV18; j_call: TRBJ2-3; clone_size: .; cdr3_nt: TGTGCCAGCAGGACAAGCACAGATACGCAGTATTTT; cdr3_aa: CASRTSTDTQYF
d_call: .; v_call: TRBV18; j_call: TRBJ2-5; clone_size: .; cdr3_nt: TGTGCCAGCTCGGGGGGAGTGCAAGAGACCCAGTACTTC; cdr3_aa: CASSGGVQETQYF
d_call: TRBD1; v_call: TRBV4-2; j_call: TRBJ2-6; clone_size: .; cdr3_nt: TGTGCCAGCAGCCGCCCCCGGACAGGGCAATCTGGGGCCAACGTCCTGACTTTC; cdr3_aa: CASSRPRTGQSGANVLTF
d_call: TRBD2; v_call: TRBV7-2; j_call: TRBJ2-3; clone_size: few; cdr3_nt: TGTGCCAGCAGCCACCGGGAGGCAGATACGCAGTATTTT; cdr3_aa: CASSHREADTQYF
d_call: TRBD1; v_call: TRBV11-2; j_call: TRBJ1-2; clone_size: .; cdr3_nt: TGTGCCAGCAGCTTAGTGAAACAGGGGGCCTACACCTTC; cdr3_aa: CASSLVKQGAYTF
d_call: .; v_call: TRBV19; j_call: TRBJ2-2; clone_size: .; cdr3_nt: TGTGCCAGTAGTATAGTAGGGGGTTTCGGGGAGCTGTTTTTT; cdr3_aa: CASSIVGGFGELFF
d_call: TRBD1; v_call: TRBV14; j_call: TRBJ1-2; clone_size: .; cdr3_nt: TGTGCCAGCAGCTCCGCGACAGGGTGGTATGGCTACACCTTC; cdr3_aa: CASSSATGWYGYTF
d_call: TRBD1; v_call: TRBV2; j_call: TRBJ2-7; clone_size: .; cdr3_nt: TGTGCCAGCACTCAGCGGACAGGGGGCTACGAGCAGTACTTC; cdr3_aa: CASTQRTGGYEQYF
d_call: .; v_call: TRBV3-1/TRBV3-2; j_call: TRBJ1-4; clone_size: .; cdr3_nt: TGTGCCAGCAGCCAAGGGCGAGGGAACGTCGCAAAACTGTTTTTT; cdr3_aa: CASSQGRGNVAKLFF
d_call: TRBD1; v_call: TRBV12-3/TRBV12-4; j_call: TRBJ2-7; clone_size: .; cdr3_nt: TGTGCCAGCAGCCTCATACAGGGGCGCGAGCAGTACTTC; cdr3_aa: CASSLIQGREQYF
d_call: .; v_call: TRBV5-8; j_call: TRBJ1-1; clone_size: few; cdr3_nt: TGTGCCAGCAGCTTGGCCCCAGAAGCTTTCTTT; cdr3_aa: CASSLAPEAFF